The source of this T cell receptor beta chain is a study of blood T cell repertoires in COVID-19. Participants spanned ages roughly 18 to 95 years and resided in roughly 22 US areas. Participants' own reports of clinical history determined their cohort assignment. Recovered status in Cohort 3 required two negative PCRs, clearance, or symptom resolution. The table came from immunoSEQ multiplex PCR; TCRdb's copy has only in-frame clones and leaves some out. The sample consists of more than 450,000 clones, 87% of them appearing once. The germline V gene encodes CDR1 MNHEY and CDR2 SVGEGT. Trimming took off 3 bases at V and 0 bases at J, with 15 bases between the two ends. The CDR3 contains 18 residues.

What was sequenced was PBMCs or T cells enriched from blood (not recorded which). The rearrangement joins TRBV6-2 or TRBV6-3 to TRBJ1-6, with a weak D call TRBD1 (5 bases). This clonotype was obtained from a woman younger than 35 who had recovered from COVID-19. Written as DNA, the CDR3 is TGTGCCAGCAGTTATGATGAAGGGGTGAGCTCCTATAATTCACCCCTCCACTTT. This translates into CASSYDEGVSSYNSPLHF.